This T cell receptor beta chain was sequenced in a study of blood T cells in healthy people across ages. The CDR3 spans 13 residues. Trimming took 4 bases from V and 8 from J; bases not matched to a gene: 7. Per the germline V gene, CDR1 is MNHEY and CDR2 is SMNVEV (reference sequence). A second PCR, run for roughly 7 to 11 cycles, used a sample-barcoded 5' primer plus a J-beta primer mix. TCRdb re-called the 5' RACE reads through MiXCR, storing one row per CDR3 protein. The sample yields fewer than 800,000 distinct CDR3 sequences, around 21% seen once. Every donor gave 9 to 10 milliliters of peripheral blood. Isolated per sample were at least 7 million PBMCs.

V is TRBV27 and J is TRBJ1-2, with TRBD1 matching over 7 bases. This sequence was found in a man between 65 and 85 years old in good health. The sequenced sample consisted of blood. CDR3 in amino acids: CASSSRGRWGYTF. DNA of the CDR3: TGTGCCAGCAGTTCGAGGGGGCGGTGGGGCTACACCTTC.